A single sample is the source of the 11 T cell receptor beta chains below, sequenced in a study of T cell responses to AZD1222 COVID-19 vaccine. Profiling relied on immunoSEQ multiplex PCR, and the TCRdb table lists in-frame clones only, not all of them. The sample carries some 74,000 clones, 70% to 90% recorded once. Here the sequenced sample was peripheral blood, taken 28 days after the second AZD1222 dose. The receptors originated from an adult who received the AZD1222 COVID-19 vaccine.

This chain connects TRBV27 to TRBJ1-5; 7 bases map to TRBD1. The CDR3 sequence is 14 residues long. Looked up from germline, CDR1 is MNHEY and CDR2 is SMNVEV (reference sequence). Trimming took 6 bases from V and 5 from J; bases not matched to a gene: 7. The CDR3 region has the DNA TGTGCCAGCAGGGAGACAGGGACTTATCAGCCCCAGCATTTT. It yields the protein CASRETGTYQPQHF.

The rearrangement joins TRBV12-3 or TRBV12-4 to TRBJ2-1, with D possibly matching TRBD1 (6 bases). V was trimmed by 2 bases and J by 6 bases, leaving 8 bases between them. CDR3 size: 13 residues. In nucleotides, the CDR3 is TGTGCCAGCAGTTTAAACAGGGTCAATGAGCAGTTCTTC. It specifies CASSLNRVNEQFF.

V is TRBV29-1 and J is TRBJ2-1, with D possibly being TRBD2 (5 bases). The CDR3 is 14 amino acids. Germline V lookup: CDR1 SQVTM, CDR2 ANQGSEA. The germline V and J ends were trimmed by 6 bases and 4 bases, with 16 bases remaining between them. CDR3 in amino acids: CSVRRGLGYNEQFF. CDR3 sequence (DNA): TGCAGCGTCCGGCGAGGGTTGGGGTACAATGAGCAGTTCTTC.

This chain joins TRBV30 and TRBJ2-7; the D gene could be TRBD1 or TRBD2 (5 bases each). Germline loops: CDR1 GTSNPN, CDR2 SVGIG (reference sequence). V was trimmed by 1 base and J by 7 bases, leaving 17 bases between them. The CDR3 totals 14 residues. CDR3 coding DNA: TGTGCCTGGAGTGCCGGGACGCTTGGGTCAGAGCAGTACTTC. Amino acids: CAWSAGTLGSEQYF.

This sequence joins TRBV4-1 and TRBJ2-1; TRBD2 aligns across 14 bases. The germline V gene has CDR1 MGHRA and CDR2 YSYEKL. V shed 6 bases, J shed 7 bases, and the junction held 11 bases outside the gene matches. This CDR3 is 17 amino acids long. The CDR3 region is CASSDTGTSGSLNEQFF. The CDR3 DNA sequence: TGCGCCAGCAGTGACACCGGGACTAGCGGGAGTTTAAATGAGCAGTTCTTC.

CDR3 loop: CASKSGVSYTGELFF. CDR3 DNA: TGTGCCAGCAAATCAGGGGTATCTTACACCGGGGAGCTGTTTTTT. The gene calls are TRBV6-5 and TRBJ2-2; a weak D match, TRBD1 (6 bases). CDR1 is MNHEY and CDR2 is SVGAGI in the germline V gene. Trimming took off 7 bases at V and 3 bases at J, with 15 bases between the two ends. The length of the CDR3 is 15 residues.

CDR3 DNA: TGTGCCAGCAGTTTCTGGGGGAACACTGAAGCTTTCTTT. Protein sequence: CASSFWGNTEAFF. The rearrangement joins TRBV27 to TRBJ1-1; unclear D gene. Germline V lookup: CDR1 MNHEY, CDR2 SMNVEV (reference sequence). The CDR3 spans 13 residues. V lost 3 bases and J lost 1, with 6 bases in between.

This clone showed up just once. The chain joins TRBV4-3 to TRBJ1-3; the D gene is possibly TRBD1 (6 bases). Trimming removed 6 bases from V and 10 bases from J, with 22 bases in between. Germline V gene lookup returns CDR1 LGHNA and CDR2 YSLEER. The CDR3 consists of 15 residues. Written as DNA, the CDR3 is TGCGCCAGCAGTGATAGAGGGGGTGGATCTCTGACCATATATTTT. Translated, it gives CASSDRGGGSLTIYF.

J is TRBJ1-1 and V is TRBV12-5; a weak D match, TRBD1 (6 bases). Germline CDR1 reads LGHNT; CDR2 reads FRNRAP. Between the trimmed V and J ends, which lost 7 bases and 0 bases, there was a span of 12 bases. The CDR3 loop spans 14 amino acids. For the CDR3, the DNA is TGTGCTAGTGCCTCACAGGGCCTGAACACTGAAGCTTTCTTT. Protein product: CASASQGLNTEAFF.

The V and J genes are TRBV5-1 and TRBJ2-3; TRBD1 matches at 9 bases. The CDR3 loop spans 15 amino acids. Germline CDR1 and CDR2: SGHRS and YFSETQ. V dropped 1 base and J dropped 4; count of bases not matched to a gene: 4. CDR3 residues: CASSLWGQGADTQYF. The CDR3 region has the DNA TGCGCCAGCAGCTTGTGGGGACAGGGCGCAGATACGCAGTATTTT.

This sequence joins TRBV7-3 and TRBJ1-1; D gene ambiguous. CDR1 is SGHTA and CDR2 is FQGTGA in the germline V gene. This CDR3 is 12 amino acids long. V lost 5 bases and J 2 bases, leaving 6 bases between the germline ends. CDR3: CASSGFNTEAFF. As DNA, the CDR3 is TGTGCCAGCAGCGGATTCAACACTGAAGCTTTCTTT.